The 6 T cell receptor beta chains given below trace back to one sample, sequenced in a study of tumor and adjacent non-tumor tissue in lung cancer. This sample's RNA came from whole unsorted tissue. Three rounds of nested PCR, following a modified ARM-PCR protocol, produced the TCRbeta library. TCRdb passed the multiplex PCR reads through MiXCR, listing each CDR3 protein once. This sample has about 70,000 distinct CDR3 sequences, with less than 80% found just once. Sequencing was carried out using lung tumor tissue. The origin of the receptors is a man between 60 and 70 years old with non-small cell lung cancer.

The count of this clonotype is one. A much larger clone lies a single base off, so this may be a read error. This CDR3 reads CAWSGTSGGSHEQYF. The CDR3 DNA reads as TGTGCCTGGAGCGGTACTAGCGGGGGTTCTCACGAGCAGTACTTC. V usage is TRBV30 and J usage is TRBJ2-7, with TRBD2 matching over 11 bases. Germline V lookup: CDR1 GTSNPN, CDR2 SVGIG (reference sequence). Trimming took 3 bases from V and 5 from J; bases not matched to a gene: 9. This CDR3 comprises 15 residues.

To note about this clonotype: An end of the junction differs from the germline gene, which may be a read error. This chain links TRBV29-1 with TRBJ2-1; 8 bases are shared with TRBD2. CDR1 is SQVTM, CDR2 ANQGSEA, per germline. CDR3 length equals 15 residues. CDR3 DNA sequence: TGCAGCGTTGAAGAAGCCAGCGGGAGTTGGAGTAAGCAATTCTTC. This encodes CSVEEASGSWSKQFF.

As concerns this clonotype: The junction shows a germline mismatch at one end, possibly a read error. This chain connects TRBV6-6 to TRBJ2-3; D might be TRBD1 or TRBD2, each matching 5 bases. CDR3 length equals 15 residues. From germline, CDR1 is MNHNY and CDR2 SVGAGI (reference sequence). CDR3 sequence reads: CATSYGDDRADTQYF. CDR3 DNA sequence: TGTGCCACCAGTTACGGGGACGATCGGGCAGATACGCAGTATTTT.

This chain links TRBV28 with TRBJ2-5; TRBD1 aligns across 11 bases. The CDR3 runs to 16 residues. Germline V gene lookup returns CDR1 MDHEN and CDR2 SYDVKM. J gave up 1 base and V 5 bases, and 6 bases lay outside the gene matches. In nucleotides, the CDR3 is TGTGCCAGCAGTGGACAGGGGGCTGGCATCCAAGAGACCCAGTACTTC. Protein sequence: CASSGQGAGIQETQYF.

Regarding this clonotype: This CDR3 is missing its conserved last phenylalanine or tryptophan, likely due to a read error. The DNA is omitted, as the CDR3 cannot be located on it reliably, and the CDR3 follows TCRdb's listing. The CDR3: CASRGSNSPLHS. The chain joins TRBV2 to TRBJ1-6. The CDR3 spans 12 amino acids, including both terminal residues. Germline V gene lookup returns CDR1 SNHLY and CDR2 FYNNEI.

The chain is built from TRBV29-1 and TRBJ2-3, with a weak D call TRBD2 (6 bases). Germline lookup yields CDR1 SQVTM and CDR2 ANQGSEA. The CDR3 has 13 residues. V was cut by 6 bases and J by 3 bases, with 13 bases left in between. CDR3 nucleotides: TGCAGCGTCAGAGAGCGGGTTACAGATACGCAGTATTTT. Its translation: CSVRERVTDTQYF.